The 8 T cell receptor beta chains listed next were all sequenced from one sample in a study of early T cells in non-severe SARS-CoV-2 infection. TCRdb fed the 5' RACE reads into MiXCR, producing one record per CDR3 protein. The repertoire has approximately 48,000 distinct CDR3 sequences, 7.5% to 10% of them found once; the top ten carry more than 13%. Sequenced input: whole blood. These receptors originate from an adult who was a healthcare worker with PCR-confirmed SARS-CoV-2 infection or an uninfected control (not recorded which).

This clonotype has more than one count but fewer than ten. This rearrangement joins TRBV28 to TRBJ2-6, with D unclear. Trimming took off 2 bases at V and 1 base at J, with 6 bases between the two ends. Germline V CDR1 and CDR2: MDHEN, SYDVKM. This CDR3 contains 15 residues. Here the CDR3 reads CASSLPGSGANVLTF. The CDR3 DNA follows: TGTGCCAGCAGTTTACCCGGTTCTGGGGCCAACGTCCTGACTTTC.

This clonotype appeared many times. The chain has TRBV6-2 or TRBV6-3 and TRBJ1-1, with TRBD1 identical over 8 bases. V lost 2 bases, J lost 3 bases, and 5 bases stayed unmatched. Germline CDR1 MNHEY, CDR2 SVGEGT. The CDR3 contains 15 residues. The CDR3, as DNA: TGTGCCAGCAGTTACCGGACAGGGAGGGACACTGAAGCTTTCTTT. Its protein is CASSYRTGRDTEAFF.

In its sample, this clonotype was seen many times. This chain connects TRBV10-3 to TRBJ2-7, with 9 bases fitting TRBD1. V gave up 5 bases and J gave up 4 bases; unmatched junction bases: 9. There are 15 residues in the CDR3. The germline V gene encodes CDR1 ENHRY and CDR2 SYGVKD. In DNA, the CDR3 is TGTGCCATCAGTACGCCCCGGGACAGGGTTTACGAGCAGTACTTC. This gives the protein CAISTPRDRVYEQYF.

The CDR3 coding sequence is TGTGCCAGCTCACCGAGAAACCCCGGGACAGGGTCCCGCGAGCAGTACTTC. Its protein is CASSPRNPGTGSREQYF. J is TRBJ2-7 and V is TRBV18, with TRBD1 matching 9 bases. This CDR3 region has 17 residues. J lost 6 bases, V lost 3 bases, and 15 bases had no gene match. Germline V gene lookup returns CDR1 KGHSH and CDR2 LQKENI.

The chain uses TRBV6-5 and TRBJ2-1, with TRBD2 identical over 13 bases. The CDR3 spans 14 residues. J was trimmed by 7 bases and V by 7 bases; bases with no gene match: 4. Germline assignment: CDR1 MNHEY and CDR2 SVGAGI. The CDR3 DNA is TGTGCCAGCAAACCGGGACTAGCGGGAAATGAGCAGTTCTTC. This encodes CASKPGLAGNEQFF.

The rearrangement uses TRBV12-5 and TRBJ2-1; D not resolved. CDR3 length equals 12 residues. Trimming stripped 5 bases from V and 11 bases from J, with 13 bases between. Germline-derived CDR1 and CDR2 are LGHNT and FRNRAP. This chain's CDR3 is CASGQTKIQQFF. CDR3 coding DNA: TGTGCTAGTGGTCAGACAAAAATTCAGCAGTTCTTC.

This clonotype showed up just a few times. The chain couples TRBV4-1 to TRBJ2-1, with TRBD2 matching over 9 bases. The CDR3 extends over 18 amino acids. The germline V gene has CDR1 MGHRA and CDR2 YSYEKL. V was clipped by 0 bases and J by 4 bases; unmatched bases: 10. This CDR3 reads CASSQDPRSGRIYNEQFF. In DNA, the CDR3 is TGCGCCAGCAGCCAAGACCCCAGGAGCGGGAGGATTTACAATGAGCAGTTCTTC.

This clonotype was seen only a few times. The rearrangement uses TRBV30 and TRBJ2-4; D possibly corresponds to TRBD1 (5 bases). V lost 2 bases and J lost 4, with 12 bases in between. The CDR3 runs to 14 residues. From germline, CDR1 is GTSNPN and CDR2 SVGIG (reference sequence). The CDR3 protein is CAWSWWGSKNIQYF. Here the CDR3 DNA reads TGTGCCTGGAGTTGGTGGGGCTCTAAAAACATTCAGTACTTC.